These 27 T cell receptor beta chains originate from one sample sequenced in a study of T cell responses to AZD1222 COVID-19 vaccine. Sequencing was performed with immunoSEQ multiplex PCR; in TCRdb, only in-frame clones are kept and a portion is missing. The sample contains about 110,000 clones, about 89% of which appear only once. This specimen was peripheral blood, taken on day 0 of AZD1222 vaccination. The receptors were gathered from an adult in good health.

The chain is built from TRBV28 and TRBJ1-3; TRBD1 agrees at 8 bases. Trimming removed 2 bases from V and 3 bases from J; junction bases left unmatched: 12. Germline CDR1 MDHEN, CDR2 SYDVKM. The CDR3 is made up of 18 amino acids. CDR3 sequence: CASSLRTGYGGIGNTIYF. The CDR3 DNA reads TGTGCCAGCAGTTTACGGACAGGGTATGGGGGAATTGGAAACACCATATATTTT.

This clone was seen only a few times. The chain carries TRBV12-3 or TRBV12-4 and TRBJ1-2; the D gene is possibly TRBD1 (6 bases). The CDR3 sequence is 13 residues long. V was pared by 3 bases and J by 6 bases, with 11 bases between. In nucleotides, the CDR3 is TGTGCCAGCAGTTTCGGGACACGAGATGGCTACACCTTC. This translates into CASSFGTRDGYTF.

The J gene is TRBJ2-7, the V gene TRBV5-5; the D gene is possibly TRBD1 (5 bases). The CDR3 length is 16 residues. V gave up 2 bases and J gave up 0 bases, with 15 bases separating them. Germline V gives CDR1 SGHKS, CDR2 YYEKEE (reference sequence). CDR3 loop: CASSLGVDTSSYEQYF. DNA of the CDR3: TGTGCCAGCAGCTTAGGTGTGGACACCTCCTCCTACGAGCAGTACTTC.

DNA for the CDR3: TGTGCCAGCAGCTTAGCCGGAGGGCAGAGTTTGTCCAATGAGCAGTTCTTC. Its translation is CASSLAGGQSLSNEQFF. The chain carries TRBV11-3 and TRBJ2-1, with D maybe TRBD2 (6 bases). CDR1 and CDR2 (germline): SGHNT, YENEEA. The V gene lost 1 base and the J gene lost 6 bases, with 19 bases spanning the gap. The CDR3 runs 17 residues.

Only one count was recorded for this clone. The rearrangement links TRBV2 to TRBJ1-3; TRBD1 might be the D (5 bases). Germline CDR1 reads SNHLY; CDR2 reads FYNNEI. This CDR3 region has 18 residues. V was trimmed by 3 bases and J by 0 bases, leaving 18 bases between them. Here the CDR3 reads CASSEMLINRISGNTIYF. The CDR3 DNA is TGTGCCAGCAGTGAGATGTTGATCAACAGGATCTCTGGAAACACCATATATTTT.

This clone was found a few times. This rearrangement joins TRBV4-1 to TRBJ2-1, with 10 bases aligning to TRBD2. The V gene end was trimmed by 2 bases and the J gene end by 0 bases; junction bases not matched to a gene: 1. CDR1 is MGHRA, CDR2 YSYEKL, per germline. The CDR3 has 16 amino acids. The CDR3 DNA reads as TGCGCCAGCAGCCAAAGCGGGAGGGCCTCCTACAATGAGCAGTTCTTC. Its translation: CASSQSGRASYNEQFF.

The rearrangement links TRBV3-1 (or the pseudogene TRBV3-2) to TRBJ1-2; no clear D. This CDR3 has 14 residues. Trimming took off 3 bases at V and 5 bases at J, with 13 bases between the two ends. CDR1 and CDR2 from the germline V gene are LGHDT and YNNKEL (reference sequence). CDR3: CASSHREVIYGYTF. The CDR3 DNA reads as TGTGCCAGCAGCCACCGCGAGGTGATATATGGCTACACCTTC.

This rearrangement joins TRBV5-1 to TRBJ2-7; the match to TRBD2 covers 10 bases. Germline lookup yields CDR1 SGHRS and CDR2 YFSETQ. V gave up 7 bases and J gave up 1 base; unmatched junction bases: 14. The CDR3 has 17 amino acids. This CDR3 reads CASRTSGYYRDSYEQYF. In nucleotides, the CDR3 is TGCGCCAGCCGGACTAGCGGCTACTACCGGGATTCCTACGAGCAGTACTTC.

The gene calls are TRBV6-4 and TRBJ2-2; D is ambiguous. Trimming took off 4 bases at V and 6 bases at J, with 6 bases between the two ends. Germline V lookup: CDR1 MRHNA, CDR2 SNTAGT. This CDR3 spans 12 amino acids. The chain's CDR3 is CASSVTSGELFF. The CDR3 coding sequence is TGTGCCAGCAGTGTAACTTCCGGGGAGCTGTTTTTT.

The J gene is TRBJ1-4, the V gene TRBV18; TRBD1 matches 7 bases. With V trimmed by 3 bases and J by 7 bases, 8 bases remained unmatched. CDR3 length: 15 amino acids. Per germline, CDR1 KGHSH and CDR2 LQKENI. The CDR3 nucleotides read TGTGCCAGCTCACCGTCGACAGGGTCGCGTGAAAAACTGTTTTTT. As protein: CASSPSTGSREKLFF.

The V gene is TRBV2, the J gene TRBJ1-2, with no clear D. Germline CDR1 SNHLY, CDR2 FYNNEI. This CDR3 is built from 15 residues. Deletions cut 6 bases from V and 1 base from J, with 15 bases between. CDR3 nucleotide sequence: TGTGCCAGCAGCCCCCTGGTCGGAAGTAACTATGGCTACACCTTC. It translates to CASSPLVGSNYGYTF.

In this sample, this clone turned up once. The V and J genes are TRBV5-1 and TRBJ2-1; 9 bases are a match to TRBD2. After removal of 6 bases from V and 4 bases from J, the junction contained 5 bases not matched to a gene. Germline V lookup: CDR1 SGHRS, CDR2 YFSETQ. CDR3 length equals 14 residues. The chain's CDR3 is CASTLTSGYNEQFF. CDR3 bases: TGCGCCAGCACCCTGACTAGCGGTTACAATGAGCAGTTCTTC.

The chain employs TRBV2 and TRBJ2-3, with a possible D match to TRBD1 (6 bases). Trimming took off 4 bases at V and 0 bases at J, with 11 bases between the two ends. The CDR3 totals 15 residues. Germline CDR1 is SNHLY and CDR2 is FYNNEI. CDR3 loop: CASSGQALSTDTQYF. CDR3 sequence (DNA): TGTGCCAGCAGTGGACAGGCTCTCAGCACAGATACGCAGTATTTT.

The chain recombines TRBV4-3 with TRBJ1-6; D is possibly TRBD1 (5 bases). Per germline, CDR1 LGHNA and CDR2 YSLEER. The CDR3 runs to 15 residues. The V and J ends lost 0 bases and 5 bases respectively, with 8 bases between them. Written as DNA, the CDR3 is TGCGCCAGCAGCCAAGAGGCGGGGGATAATTCACCCCTCCACTTT. This encodes CASSQEAGDNSPLHF.

The table lists this clone with a count of one. This chain connects TRBV5-1 to TRBJ2-7; D possibly matches TRBD1 or TRBD2 (5 bases each). Deletions cut 0 bases from V and 6 bases from J, with 16 bases between. This CDR3 comprises 15 residues. From germline, CDR1 is SGHRS and CDR2 YFSETQ. CDR3 region: CASSLVPTERGEQYF. In DNA form, the CDR3 reads TGCGCCAGCAGCTTGGTTCCGACAGAGAGGGGCGAGCAGTACTTC. Full variable domain (missing parts from reference TRBV5-1 and TRBJ2-7): KAGVTQTPRYLIKTRGQQVTLSCSPISGHRSVSWYQQTPGQGLQFLFEYFSETQRNKGNFPGRFSGRQFSNSRSEMNVSTLELGDSALYLCASSLVPTERGEQYFGPGTRLTVT.

The rearrangement links TRBV20-1 to TRBJ2-7; D unclear. This CDR3 has 11 amino acids. V lost 5 bases and J 7 bases, leaving 12 bases between the germline ends. Germline CDR1 reads DFQATT; CDR2 reads SNEGSKA (reference sequence). In nucleotides, the CDR3 is TGCAGTGCTTCAGTCCCTGGGGAGCAGTACTTC. This codes for CSASVPGEQYF.

This clone was counted once. The rearrangement uses TRBV6-2 or TRBV6-3 and TRBJ1-1; D unclear. Germline V lookup: CDR1 MNHEY, CDR2 SVGEGT. This CDR3 comprises 16 residues. V lost 0 bases to trimming and J lost 2 bases, with 13 bases between them. DNA for the CDR3: TGTGCCAGCAGTTACTCAGGAACGAGTATCAACACTGAAGCTTTCTTT. Protein: CASSYSGTSINTEAFF.

The genes are TRBV2 and TRBJ1-5; 10 bases are shared with TRBD1. V lost 5 bases and J lost 6; bases outside the gene matches: 7. This CDR3 spans 15 amino acids. Germline values: CDR1 SNHLY, CDR2 FYNNEI. CDR3 residues: CASSRTGTGAQPQHF. The DNA for the CDR3 is TGTGCCAGCAGTCGCACCGGGACAGGGGCTCAGCCCCAGCATTTT.

The count of this clone is one. This rearrangement joins TRBV15 to TRBJ1-1; TRBD1 might be the D (6 bases). Trimming took 0 bases from V and 4 from J, leaving 12 bases between them. Per the germline V gene, CDR1 is LNHNV and CDR2 is YYDKDF (reference sequence). The CDR3 consists of 15 residues. CDR3 nucleotide sequence: TGTGCCACCAGCAGAGAATGGAGGGGGGCCACTGAAGCTTTCTTT. Protein sequence: CATSREWRGATEAFF.

This chain uses TRBV28 with TRBJ1-1; D is perhaps TRBD1 (5 bases). Germline CDR1 is MDHEN and CDR2 is SYDVKM. The CDR3 sequence is 16 residues long. The ends were cut back, 3 bases at V and 3 bases at J, with 17 bases in the middle. In DNA form, the CDR3 reads TGTGCCAGCAGTTTTAGGTCAGTGCGGGGGTACACTGAAGCTTTCTTT. Residues: CASSFRSVRGYTEAFF. Filled out from reference TRBV28 and TRBJ1-1, the complete variable domain reads DVKVTQSSRYLVKRTGEKVFLECVQDMDHENMFWYRQDPGLGLRLIYFSYDVKMKEKGDIPEGYSVSREKKERFSLILESASTNQTSMYLCASSFRSVRGYTEAFFGQGTRLTVV.

V and J are TRBV6-2 or TRBV6-3 and TRBJ2-1, with 11 bases aligning to TRBD2. Trimming removed 0 bases from V and 8 bases from J; junction bases left unmatched: 6. Germline CDR1 and CDR2: MNHEY and SVGEGT. The CDR3 contains 16 residues. As DNA, the CDR3 is TGTGCCAGCAGTTACTCAACTAGCGGGAGACGATATGAGCAGTTCTTC. This encodes CASSYSTSGRRYEQFF.

The sample holds a few counts of this clone. The chain combines TRBV7-2 with TRBJ2-5, with TRBD1 matching 10 bases. The ends lost 2 bases at V and 7 bases at J; junction bases unmatched: 10. Germline CDR1 SGHTA, CDR2 FQGNSA. CDR3 size: 16 residues. In nucleotides, the CDR3 is TGTGCCAGCAGCTTACAGAGACAGGGGGCGGGCGGGACCCAGTACTTC. Its protein product is CASSLQRQGAGGTQYF.

The rearrangement uses TRBV11-3 and TRBJ2-3; the D is unclear. This CDR3 has 13 residues. CDR1 SGHNT and CDR2 YENEEA come from the germline V gene. Trimming cost V 3 bases and J 6 bases, with 10 bases left between them. Here the CDR3 reads CASSLPGPDTQYF. CDR3 coding DNA: TGTGCCAGCAGCTTGCCGGGCCCCGATACGCAGTATTTT.

The CDR3 here is CASSLDREGEKLFF. The CDR3 DNA reads TGTGCCAGCAGCTTAGACAGGGAGGGTGAAAAACTGTTTTTT. The chain has TRBV5-4 and TRBJ1-4, with 7 bases identical to TRBD1. The CDR3 covers 14 residues. J gave up 7 bases and V 2 bases, and 5 bases lay outside the gene matches. Germline CDR1 is SGHNT and CDR2 is YYREEE (reference sequence).

V and J are TRBV4-3 and TRBJ1-2, with TRBD1 as a possible D gene (6 bases). V lost 0 bases to trimming and J lost 4 bases, with 12 bases between them. The germline V gene encodes CDR1 LGHNA and CDR2 YSLEER. This CDR3 region has 15 residues. The CDR3 here is CASSQESGAAYGYTF. For the CDR3, the DNA is TGCGCCAGCAGCCAAGAGTCAGGGGCCGCCTATGGCTACACCTTC.

This chain connects TRBV5-6 to TRBJ1-1; D not resolved. Germline V CDR1 and CDR2: SGHDT, YYEEEE. The CDR3 is 17 residues long. V lost 0 bases to trimming and J lost 2 bases, with 17 bases between them. CDR3 sequence reads: CASSLGLNPRVNTEAFF. CDR3 nucleotides: TGTGCCAGCAGCTTGGGTCTGAACCCCCGAGTTAACACTGAAGCTTTCTTT.

V and J are TRBV7-2 and TRBJ2-1; D gene unclear. Germline loops: CDR1 SGHTA, CDR2 FQGNSA. Trimming shortened V by 7 bases and J by 5 bases, and 18 bases separated the two germline ends. The CDR3 runs to 15 residues. DNA of the CDR3: TGTGCCAGCACCCCGTGGTACCGAACAGACAATGAGCAGTTCTTC. Translation gives CASTPWYRTDNEQFF. Using reference TRBV7-2 and TRBJ2-1 for the parts outside the CDR3, the full variable domain is GAGVSQSPSNKVTEKGKDVELRCDPISGHTALYWYRQSLGQGLEFLIYFQGNSAPDKSGLPSDRFSAERTGGSVSTLTIQRTQQEDSAVYLCASTPWYRTDNEQFFGPGTRLTVL.